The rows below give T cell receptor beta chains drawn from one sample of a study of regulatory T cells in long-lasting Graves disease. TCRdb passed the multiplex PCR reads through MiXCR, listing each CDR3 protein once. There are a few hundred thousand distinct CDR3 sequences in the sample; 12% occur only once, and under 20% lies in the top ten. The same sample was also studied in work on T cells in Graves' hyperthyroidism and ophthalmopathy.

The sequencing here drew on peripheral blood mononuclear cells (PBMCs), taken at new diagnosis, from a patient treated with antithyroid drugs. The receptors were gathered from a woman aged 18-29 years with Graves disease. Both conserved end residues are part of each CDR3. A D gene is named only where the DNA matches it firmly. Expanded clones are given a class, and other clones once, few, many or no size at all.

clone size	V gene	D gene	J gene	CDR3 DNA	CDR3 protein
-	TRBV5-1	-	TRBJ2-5	TGCGCCAGCAGCATAAATGGGCAGGGAGGAGAGACCCAGTACTTC	CASSINGQGGETQYF
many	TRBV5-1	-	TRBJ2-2	TGTGCCAGCAGTCTTGGTCAGACCGGGGAGCTGTTTTTT	CASSLGQTGELFF
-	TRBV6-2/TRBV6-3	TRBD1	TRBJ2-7	TGTACCAGCAGCCGACCGGGACAGGTCTACGAGCAGTACTTC	CTSSRPGQVYEQYF
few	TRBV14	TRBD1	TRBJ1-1	TGTGCCAGCAGCCAAGATAGGAGGACAGGGGATAACACTGAAGCTTTCTTT	CASSQDRRTGDNTEAFF
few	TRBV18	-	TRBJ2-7	TGTGCCAGCGACCCCGGGGGAGCGGCCTCCTACGAGCAGTACTTC	CASDPGGAASYEQYF
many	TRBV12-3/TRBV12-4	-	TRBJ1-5	TGTGCCAACAGTTTCGGGGATTATAGCAATCAGCCCCAGCATTTT	CANSFGDYSNQPQHF
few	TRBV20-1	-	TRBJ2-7	TGCAGTGCTCCCAGGGTAGTGTCCGACGAGCAGTACTTC	CSAPRVVSDEQYF
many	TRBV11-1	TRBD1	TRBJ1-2	TGTGCCAGTGGGACAGGAGGGACGTGGGGCTACACCTTC	CASGTGGTWGYTF
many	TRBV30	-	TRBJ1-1	TGTGCCTGGAGTGTACTGGGGGGATACACTGAAGCTTTCTTT	CAWSVLGGYTEAFF
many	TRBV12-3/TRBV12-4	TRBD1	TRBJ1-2	TGTGCCAGCAGTACAGGGGATAACTATGGCTACACCTTC	CASSTGDNYGYTF
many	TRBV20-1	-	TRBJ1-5	TGCAGTGCTAGGGGAGGGGGGGGCAATCAGCCCCAGCATTTT	CSARGGGGNQPQHF
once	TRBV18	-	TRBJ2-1	TGTGCCAGCTCACATCCGGACAGATACAATGAGCAGTTCTTC	CASSHPDRYNEQFF
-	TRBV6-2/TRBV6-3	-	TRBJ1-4	TGTGCCAGCAGCCCCGAGGGAGAAAAACTGTTTTTT	CASSPEGEKLFF
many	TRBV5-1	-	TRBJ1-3	TGCGCCAGCAGCTTGGGCGGTTATACATCTGGAAACACCATATATTTT	CASSLGGYTSGNTIYF
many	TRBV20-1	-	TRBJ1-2	TGCAGTGCTACCAGCCTTCGACTCTACACCTTC	CSATSLRLYTF
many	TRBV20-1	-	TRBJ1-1	TGCAGTGCTAGGGATCACAGGAACACTGAAGCTTTCTTT	CSARDHRNTEAFF
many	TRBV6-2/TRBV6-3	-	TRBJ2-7	TGTGCCAGCGCGATTGGGGGGATTACCTACGAGCAGTACTTC	CASAIGGITYEQYF
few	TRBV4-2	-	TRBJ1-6	TGTGCCAGCAGCCAAGGTGAGGGGAGACCCCTCCACTTT	CASSQGEGRPLHF
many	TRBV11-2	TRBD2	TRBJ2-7	TGTGCCAGCAGCCCTGGGACGGGCGGGAGGGCCAACCTATATAGCTCCTACGAGCAGTACTTC	CASSPGTGGRANLYSSYEQYF
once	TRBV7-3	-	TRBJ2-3	TGTGCCAGCAGAGGCACTTTTTCAGATACGCAGTATTTT	CASRGTFSDTQYF
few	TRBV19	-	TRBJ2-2	TGTGCCAGCTTAACCGGGACAATCAACACCGGGGAGCTGTTTTTT	CASLTGTINTGELFF
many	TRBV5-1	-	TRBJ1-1	TGCGCCAGCAGCCACATATCGGGACACCTTAACACTGAAGCTTTCTTT	CASSHISGHLNTEAFF
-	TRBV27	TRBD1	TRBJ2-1	TGTGCCAGCAGTTTATTGATGGGGACAGGGGGGAATGAGCAGTTCTTC	CASSLLMGTGGNEQFF
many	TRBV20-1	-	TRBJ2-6	TGCAGTGCTAGGGAGGGGGCGCCCAATGGGGCCAACGTCCTGACTTTC	CSAREGAPNGANVLTF
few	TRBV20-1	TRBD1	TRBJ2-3	TGCAGTGCTAGAGACGGACAGGGGTTGGGCACAGATACGCAGTATTTT	CSARDGQGLGTDTQYF
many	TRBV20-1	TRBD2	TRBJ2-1	TGCAGTGCTAGACGAACGGGACTAGCGGATAATGAGCAGTTCTTC	CSARRTGLADNEQFF
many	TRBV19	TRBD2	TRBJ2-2	TGTGCCGCGTCAAGCGGGAGAAACACCGGGGAGCTGTTTTTT	CAASSGRNTGELFF
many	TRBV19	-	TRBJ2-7	TGTGCCACCTCCCGGGGGACAGTCTCCTACGAGCAGTACTTC	CATSRGTVSYEQYF
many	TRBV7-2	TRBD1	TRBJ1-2	TGTGCCAGCAGCTCAAAAACAGGGGGCTGGGGCTACACCTTC	CASSSKTGGWGYTF
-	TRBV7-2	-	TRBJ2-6	TGTGCCAGCAGCTTTCACAGGTTATCCTCTGGGGCCAACGTCCTGACTTTC	CASSFHRLSSGANVLTF
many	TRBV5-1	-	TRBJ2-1	TGCGCCAGCAGCTTGCAAGGCCTGGTCGGGCGGGCCTCGAACTACAATGAGCAGTTCTTC	CASSLQGLVGRASNYNEQFF
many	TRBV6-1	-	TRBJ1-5	TGTGCTCCCGATACCGGGTGGGGTCGGTCAGGAGCTGGCGGCAATCAGCCCCAGCATTTT	CAPDTGWGRSGAGGNQPQHF
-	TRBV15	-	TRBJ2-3	TGTGCCACCAGCAGAGATGGACCTGCAACAGATACGCAGTATTTT	CATSRDGPATDTQYF
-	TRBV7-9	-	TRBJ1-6	TGTGCCAGCAGCCTAAGGCTTAATTCACCCCTCCACTTT	CASSLRLNSPLHF
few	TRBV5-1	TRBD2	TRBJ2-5	TGCGCCAGCAGCTTAACCTTAGCGGGAGGGATACAAGAGACCCAGTACTTC	CASSLTLAGGIQETQYF
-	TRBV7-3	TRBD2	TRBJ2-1	TGTGCCAGCAGCCCCGTAACTAGCGGGGGGAAGGATGAGCAGTTCTTC	CASSPVTSGGKDEQFF
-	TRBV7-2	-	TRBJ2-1	TGTGCCAGCAGCTTAAACCGGGACTCCTACAATGAGCAGTTCTTC	CASSLNRDSYNEQFF
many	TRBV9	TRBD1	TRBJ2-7	TGTGCCAGCAGCGAAAGGGACAGCTCGATTTACGAGCAGTACTTC	CASSERDSSIYEQYF
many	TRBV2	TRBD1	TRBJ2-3	TGTGCCAGCAGCCCCGACAGGGGGCGATCAGATACGCAGTATTTT	CASSPDRGRSDTQYF
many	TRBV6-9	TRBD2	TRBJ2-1	TGTGCCAGCAGTTACTTCGGCGGGAGGCAAAGCGATGAGCAGTTCTTC	CASSYFGGRQSDEQFF
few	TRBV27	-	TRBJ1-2	TGTGCCAGCAGTCCCCGCGTGGACAGAGCTAACTATGGCTACACCTTC	CASSPRVDRANYGYTF
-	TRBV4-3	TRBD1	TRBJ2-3	TGCGCCAGCAGCCACGACTTTAGGACAGGGCTCGCAGATACGCAGTATTTT	CASSHDFRTGLADTQYF
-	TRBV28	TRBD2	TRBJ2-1	TGTGCCAGCAGGAACGGGCTACTAGCGGGAGGGACCCCCTACAATGAGCAGTTCTTC	CASRNGLLAGGTPYNEQFF
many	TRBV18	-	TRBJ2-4	TGTGCCAGCTCGTACGGGGACATTCAGTACTTC	CASSYGDIQYF
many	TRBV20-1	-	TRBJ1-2	TGCAGCACATGGGCCGAGGGCGGCTACACCTTC	CSTWAEGGYTF
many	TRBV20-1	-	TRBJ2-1	TGCAGTGCTAGAGATGGTCGGGGCGATGAGCAGTTCTTC	CSARDGRGDEQFF
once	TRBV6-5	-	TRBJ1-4	TGTGCCAGCAGTTACTTTGAGGGGCCGGATGAAAAACTGTTTTTT	CASSYFEGPDEKLFF
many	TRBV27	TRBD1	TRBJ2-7	TGTGCCAGCAGTCCCGGGACAGCTCACTACGAGCAGTACTTC	CASSPGTAHYEQYF
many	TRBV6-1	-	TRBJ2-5	TGTGCCAGCAGCTGGGCGGTGACCCAGTACTTC	CASSWAVTQYF
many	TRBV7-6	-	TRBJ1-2	TGTGCCAGCAGCTTAGGAGGGCACAGCCTTACCTATGGCTACACCTTC	CASSLGGHSLTYGYTF
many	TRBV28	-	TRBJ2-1	TGTGCCAGCAGTACCCGACACTCGACGTCCTACAATGAGCAGTTCTTC	CASSTRHSTSYNEQFF
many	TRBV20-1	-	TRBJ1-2	TGCAGTGCTAGAGATGTGGCAACCGGGAGAGGGTTCAACTATGGCTACACCTTC	CSARDVATGRGFNYGYTF